This TCR beta chain was profiled in a study of cytomegalovirus exposure and HLA in healthy donors. Whole-study results and caveats: Cytomegalovirus-associated TCR beta chains were listed, numbering 164. There were a few CMV-associated chains whose specificity for CMV antigens was confirmed in vitro. Cytomegalovirus status was reportedly diagnosed by the classifier with high sensitivity and specificity.

The CDR3 consists of 15 residues. Trimming took off 0 bases at V and 1 base at J, with 10 bases between the two ends. Germline V gene data show CDR1 as SGDLS and CDR2 as YYNGEE. The donors formed part of the 120-subject validation cohort, distinct from the roughly 620-subject first cohort. Here immunoSEQ multiplex PCR was the method, and the copy in TCRdb shows in-frame clones only, minus some. The repertoire consists of 150,000 to 250,000 clones, with about three quarters occurring once and the leading ten covering roughly 1.2%. A word on this clone: What it recognizes is unknown.

The source of this sequence is a woman in her thirties in good health and CMV-seronegative. This chain connects TRBV9 to TRBJ1-1; maybe TRBD1 (6 bases). What was sequenced was PBMCs. The CDR3 DNA follows: TGTGCCAGCAGCGTAGGACAGGTTCCGAACACTGAAGCTTTCTTT. As protein: CASSVGQVPNTEAFF.